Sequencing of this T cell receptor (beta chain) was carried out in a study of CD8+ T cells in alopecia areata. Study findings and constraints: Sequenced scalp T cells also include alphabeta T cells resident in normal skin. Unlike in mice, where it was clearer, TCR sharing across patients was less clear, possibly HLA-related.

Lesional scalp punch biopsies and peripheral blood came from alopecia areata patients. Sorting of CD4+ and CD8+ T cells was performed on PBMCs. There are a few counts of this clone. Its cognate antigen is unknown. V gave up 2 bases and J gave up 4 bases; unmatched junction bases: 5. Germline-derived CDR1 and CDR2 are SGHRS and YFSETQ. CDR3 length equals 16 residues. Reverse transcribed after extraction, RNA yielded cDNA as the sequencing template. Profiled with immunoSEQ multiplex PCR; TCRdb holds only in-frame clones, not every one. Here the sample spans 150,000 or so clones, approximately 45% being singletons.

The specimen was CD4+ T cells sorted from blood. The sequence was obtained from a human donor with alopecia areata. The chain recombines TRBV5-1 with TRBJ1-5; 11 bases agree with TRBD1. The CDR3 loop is CASSFGTGGMNQPQHF. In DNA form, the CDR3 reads TGCGCCAGCAGCTTTGGGACAGGGGGGATGAATCAGCCCCAGCATTTT. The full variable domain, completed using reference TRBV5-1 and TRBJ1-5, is KAGVTQTPRYLIKTRGQQVTLSCSPISGHRSVSWYQQTPGQGLQFLFEYFSETQRNKGNFPGRFSGRQFSNSRSEMNVSTLELGDSALYLCASSFGTGGMNQPQHFGDGTRLSIL.